Detailed here is one T cell receptor beta chain. CDR1 and CDR2 from the germline V gene are SGHNT and YYREEE (reference sequence). The V and J ends lost 4 bases and 0 bases respectively, with 12 bases between them. The CDR3 loop spans 15 amino acids. The entry originates in a study of blood T cell repertoires in COVID-19. Study background: Sites across the United States, Italy and Spain contributed samples from acute and convalescent COVID-19. T cells, B-cell-depleted T cells, or PBMCs supplied cDNA or gDNA.

The study recruited people aged about 18 to 95 years across 20 to 30 US areas. TCRdb keeps only in-frame clones here, not all; method: immunoSEQ multiplex PCR. This sample carries a few hundred thousand clones, 80% to 90% of them seen once, and the ten largest clones take 6.5% to 8.5%. This clonotype was obtained from a woman in her fifties or sixties who had recovered from COVID-19. What was sequenced was PBMCs or T cells enriched from blood (not recorded which). The chain carries TRBV5-4 and TRBJ2-3; D is perhaps TRBD2 (5 bases). DNA of the CDR3: TGTGCCAGCAGCGAGGGATTACCTAGCACAGATACGCAGTATTTT. Encoded protein: CASSEGLPSTDTQYF.